The TCR beta chain described here comes from a study of Graves' ophthalmopathy and Graves' hyperthyroidism. Exclusion covered patients with other autoimmune diseases or uncontrolled infections (as well as pregnancy or lactation). The evidence that diagnosis relied on was clinical symptoms, serum thyroxine, TRAb, thyroid ultrasound and orbital computed tomography. The PBMC fraction was derived from about 9.2 ml of fresh peripheral blood. In this sample, this clonotype turned up many times. Antigen specificity is unknown. Study-wide results and limits: Researchers report that a 13-signature model separated ophthalmopathy from stable hyperthyroidism, posting roughly 90% sensitivity and 81.08% specificity.

Germline CDR1 and CDR2: SGHTA and FQGNSA. The CDR3 extends over 15 amino acids. The V end lost 5 bases, the J end lost 2 bases, and 15 bases lay between the germline ends. The TCR beta CDR3 regions underwent amplification from RNA transcripts. After a first-round RT-PCR with HTBI primers, a second-round multiplex PCR was run. MiXCR, applied by TCRdb to the multiplex PCR reads, yields one record per CDR3 protein. The data contain roughly 410,000 distinct CDR3 sequences, less than 20% of them seen just once; the ten biggest clones take up 5.5% to 7%. The sequence was obtained from a woman under 30 with stable Graves' hyperthyroidism. The V gene is TRBV7-2, the J gene TRBJ1-1; D unclear. Sequencing input: peripheral blood. The CDR3 DNA is TGTGCCAGCAGCGCGATCCGACAAGGAAACACTGAAGCTTTCTTT. This encodes CASSAIRQGNTEAFF.